The entry that follows covers one T cell receptor (beta chain) sequence. Sequencing used immunoSEQ multiplex PCR; TCRdb keeps in-frame clones, though not all of them. The sample has about 31,000 clones; 80% to 90% are singletons. The CDR3 contains 11 residues. CDR1 and CDR2 from the germline V gene are KGHSH and LQKENI. Trimming took off 3 bases at V and 3 bases at J, with 3 bases between the two ends. The record originates from a study of OX40 agonist ivuxolimab in advanced cancers. The rearrangement uses TRBV18 and TRBJ2-7, with D uncertain. The sample consisted of CD4+ or CD8+ T cells sorted from blood, taken in a trial of the OX40 agonist ivuxolimab. This receptor was taken from an adult with an advanced solid tumor such as melanoma, head and neck, liver or kidney cancer. CDR3 sequence: CASSPDYEQYF. CDR3 coding DNA: TGTGCCAGCTCACCGGACTACGAGCAGTACTTC.